The 7 T cell receptor beta chains in this list originate from one sample, sequenced in a study of spatial heterogeneity in lung cancer. No antigen has been assigned to these receptors. Whole-study results and caveats: The number of expanded tumor alpha and beta chains correlated with mutation number.

TCRdb reprocessed the 5' RACE reads via MiXCR and lists one record per CDR3 protein. The sample shows approximately 18,000 distinct CDR3 sequences, 5.7% of them seen only once. The time point: sample taken at primary tumor resection. The sequenced sample was lung tumor tissue, obtained at surgery. These receptors were collected from a female donor with early-stage non-small cell lung cancer.

This clonotype came up a few times. The J gene is TRBJ1-5, the V gene TRBV7-2; D is unclear. V was cut by 3 bases and J by 0 bases, with 9 bases left in between. The CDR3 runs 15 residues. CDR1 and CDR2 from the germline V gene are SGHTA and FQGNSA. The CDR3 protein is CASSFWGYSNQPQHF. CDR3 sequence (DNA): TGTGCCAGCAGCTTTTGGGGATATAGCAATCAGCCCCAGCATTTT.

This clonotype was detected ten times or more. The chain employs TRBV7-9 and TRBJ2-2, with 7 bases matching TRBD1. The trim removed 2 bases at V and 3 bases at J, leaving 3 bases unmatched. The germline gives CDR1 SEHNR, CDR2 FQNEAQ (reference sequence). This CDR3 is built from 15 residues. CDR3 bases: TGTGCCAGCAGCTTAAGCAGGGGGTACACCGGGGAGCTGTTTTTT. It codes for CASSLSRGYTGELFF.

By sample share, this clonotype is medium-sized (0.01 to 0.1%). The chain couples TRBV28 to TRBJ2-1; 10 bases align to TRBD2. From germline, CDR1 is MDHEN and CDR2 SYDVKM. This CDR3 contains 15 residues. After removal of 4 bases from V and 7 bases from J, the junction contained 7 bases not matched to a gene. DNA for the CDR3: TGTGCCAGCAGTTGGGCTAGCGGGAGTTTGAATGAGCAGTTCTTC. Residues: CASSWASGSLNEQFF. Complete variable domain (other parts from reference TRBV28 and TRBJ2-1): DVKVTQSSRYLVKRTGEKVFLECVQDMDHENMFWYRQDPGLGLRLIYFSYDVKMKEKGDIPEGYSVSREKKERFSLILESASTNQTSMYLCASSWASGSLNEQFFGPGTRLTVL.

Many counts were recorded for this clonotype. The chain couples TRBV5-1 to TRBJ2-5; D call uncertain. The CDR3 extends over 12 amino acids. Deletions cut 5 bases from V and 1 base from J, with 6 bases between. Germline V gene data show CDR1 as SGHRS and CDR2 as YFSETQ. The CDR3 DNA reads as TGCGCCAGCAGTCCAGCCCAAGAGACCCAGTACTTC. Amino acids: CASSPAQETQYF.

At least ten counts were recorded for this clonotype. The chain recombines TRBV11-2 with TRBJ2-5; TRBD1 might be the D (6 bases). V was cut by 1 base and J by 2 bases, with 14 bases left in between. The germline CDR1 and CDR2 sequences are SGHAT and FQNNGV. The CDR3 length is 16 residues. CDR3 protein: CASSLGGTRIQETQYF. CDR3 DNA: TGTGCCAGCAGCTTAGGTGGGACACGCATACAAGAGACCCAGTACTTC.

This clonotype was seen at least ten times. The chain uses TRBV2 and TRBJ2-1; D is undetermined. The germline V gene encodes CDR1 SNHLY and CDR2 FYNNEI. The CDR3 covers 13 residues. Trimming stripped 6 bases from V and 9 bases from J, with 15 bases between. The CDR3 loop reads CASSLTYFTEQFF. DNA for the CDR3: TGTGCCAGCAGCCTAACTTATTTTACTGAGCAGTTCTTC.

Ten or more counts support this clonotype. The rearrangement links TRBV2 to TRBJ2-1, with TRBD2 matching over 10 bases. Germline CDR1 is SNHLY and CDR2 is FYNNEI. The V gene end was trimmed by 7 bases and the J gene end by 0 bases; junction bases not matched to a gene: 0. The CDR3 is made up of 14 amino acids. The CDR3 here is CASTSGSSYNEQFF. The CDR3 DNA reads as TGTGCCAGCACTAGCGGGAGCTCCTACAATGAGCAGTTCTTC. The full variable domain, with the rest looked up from reference TRBV2 and TRBJ2-1, is EPEVTQTPSHQVTQMGQEVILRCVPISNHLYFYWYRQILGQKVEFLVSFYNNEISEKSEIFDDQFSVERPDGSNFTLKIRSTKLEDSAMYFCASTSGSSYNEQFFGPGTRLTVL.